One sample yielded the 27 T cell receptor beta chains listed below, sequenced in a study of T cell responses to AZD1222 COVID-19 vaccine. Libraries were prepared by immunoSEQ multiplex PCR; TCRdb keeps only in-frame clonotypes and omits some of them. Found here are fewer than 200,000 clones, 90% to 95% of them singletons; the top ten hold over 1.5%. Sequencing used peripheral blood, obtained 28 days after the second AZD1222 dose. These receptors were obtained from an adult who received the AZD1222 COVID-19 vaccine.

V usage is TRBV5-8 and J usage is TRBJ1-5; the D gene is possibly TRBD1 (5 bases). Trimming pared 1 base from V and 7 bases from J, leaving 15 bases between. CDR1 and CDR2 from the germline V gene are SGHTS and YDEGEE. This CDR3 spans 15 amino acids. The CDR3 region has the DNA TGTGCCAGCAGCTTGCCTTGGACATACGGGCAGCCCCAGCATTTT. This codes for CASSLPWTYGQPQHF.

This sequence joins TRBV30 and TRBJ1-2; tentatively, D is TRBD1 (5 bases). The length of the CDR3 is 13 residues. Trimming left V 5 bases short and J 4 bases short, with 14 bases between. CDR1 and CDR2 (germline): GTSNPN, SVGIG (reference sequence). CDR3 in amino acids: CAWALGGGYGYTF. The CDR3 DNA sequence: TGTGCCTGGGCCCTGGGGGGAGGCTATGGCTACACCTTC.

V is TRBV5-4 and J is TRBJ2-3; tentative D call: TRBD2 (5 bases). CDR3 length equals 15 residues. From germline, CDR1 is SGHNT and CDR2 YYREEE (reference sequence). Trimming stripped 0 bases from V and 0 bases from J, with 8 bases between. CDR3 nucleotide sequence: TGTGCCAGCAGCTTGGATCGGACTAGCACAGATACGCAGTATTTT. Translating gives CASSLDRTSTDTQYF.

The CDR3 is CASSIQGVEAFF. Written as DNA, the CDR3 is TGTGCCAGTAGTATCCAGGGGGTTGAAGCTTTCTTT. V is TRBV19 and J is TRBJ1-1; 7 positions match TRBD1. Germline V gene data show CDR1 as LNHDA and CDR2 as SQIVND (reference sequence). The CDR3 has 12 amino acids. V dropped 3 bases and J dropped 7; count of bases not matched to a gene: 2.

The chain employs TRBV30 and TRBJ1-3, with no clear D. Trimming pared 0 bases from V and 4 bases from J, leaving 25 bases between. Germline V lookup: CDR1 GTSNPN, CDR2 SVGIG (reference sequence). There are 19 residues in the CDR3. CDR3 in DNA: TGTGCCTGGAGTGTGGGAGTGTATTTAGCCCAGAGGTTCGGAAACACCATATATTTT. This encodes CAWSVGVYLAQRFGNTIYF.

The V and J genes are TRBV7-2 and TRBJ2-5; D may be TRBD1 or TRBD2 (6 bases each). In germline, CDR1 is SGHTA, CDR2 FQGNSA. The CDR3 is 15 residues long. V was clipped by 2 bases and J by 2 bases, with 12 bases between them. CDR3 amino acids: CASSLRRGRQETQYF. The DNA for the CDR3 is TGTGCCAGCAGCTTAAGACGGGGGCGACAAGAGACCCAGTACTTC.

The rearrangement joins TRBV15 to TRBJ2-3; TRBD2 might be the D (5 bases). There are 17 residues in the CDR3. The germline CDR1 and CDR2 sequences are LNHNV and YYDKDF (reference sequence). V lost 0 bases and J lost 3, with 16 bases in between. Here the CDR3 DNA reads TGTGCCACCAGCAGAGATCTCGGTAGCGTAGTTACAGATACGCAGTATTTT. This sequence encodes CATSRDLGSVVTDTQYF.

This rearrangement joins TRBV18 to TRBJ2-3; D not certain. V was shortened by 2 bases and J by 7 bases, with 4 bases between the two germline ends. CDR1 KGHSH and CDR2 LQKENI come from the germline V gene. The CDR3 contains 11 residues. CDR3 residues: CASSPENTQYF. DNA of the CDR3: TGTGCCAGCTCACCAGAAAATACGCAGTATTTT.

The chain uses TRBV29-1 and TRBJ1-4; no reliable D call. The CDR3 sequence is 14 residues long. The germline V gene encodes CDR1 SQVTM and CDR2 ANQGSEA. V lost 7 bases and J 8 bases, leaving 20 bases between the germline ends. The CDR3 DNA sequence: TGCAGCGCTACTACCGGGTCCTGGGGAGAAAAACTGTTTTTT. Its translation: CSATTGSWGEKLFF.

V is TRBV30 and J is TRBJ1-5; 11 bases map to TRBD1. Germline CDR1 reads GTSNPN; CDR2 reads SVGIG (reference sequence). This CDR3 is 14 amino acids long. V shed 2 bases and J 5 bases; nucleotides not matched to a gene: 2. The CDR3 DNA reads as TGTGCCTGGAGTCCGGGACAGGGGGATCAGCCCCAGCATTTT. This codes for CAWSPGQGDQPQHF.

The J gene is TRBJ2-7, the V gene TRBV11-2, with D possibly being TRBD1 or TRBD2 (5 bases each). The CDR3 loop spans 13 amino acids. The V gene lost 1 base and the J gene lost 5 bases, with 9 bases spanning the gap. The germline CDR1 and CDR2 sequences are SGHAT and FQNNGV. DNA for the CDR3: TGTGCCAGCAGCTTAGCGGGACCTCACGAGCAGTACTTC. Translating gives CASSLAGPHEQYF.

The V and J genes are TRBV9 and TRBJ1-4, with a weak D call TRBD1 (5 bases). Trimming cost V 4 bases and J 0 bases, with 16 bases left between them. Germline V gene data show CDR1 as SGDLS and CDR2 as YYNGEE. The CDR3 runs to 17 residues. CDR3 DNA sequence: TGTGCCAGCAGCCCCTCGGGACGGACTGCAACTAATGAAAAACTGTTTTTT. Its protein product is CASSPSGRTATNEKLFF.

The chain employs TRBV27 and TRBJ2-3; 7 positions agree with TRBD1. CDR3 length: 14 residues. Germline V gene data show CDR1 as MNHEY and CDR2 as SMNVEV (reference sequence). Trimming removed 7 bases from V and 2 bases from J; junction bases left unmatched: 6. CDR3 DNA: TGTGCCAGCAAAATGACAGGGCCCACAGATACGCAGTATTTT. Translated: CASKMTGPTDTQYF.

The chain recombines TRBV9 with TRBJ2-3, with 7 bases aligning to TRBD1. From germline, CDR1 is SGDLS and CDR2 YYNGEE. J gave up 0 bases and V 4 bases, and 17 bases lay outside the gene matches. The CDR3 is made up of 19 amino acids. CDR3 protein: CASSQSGVRDRASTDTQYF. CDR3 nucleotide sequence: TGTGCCAGCAGCCAATCCGGTGTACGGGACAGAGCTAGCACAGATACGCAGTATTTT.

The rearrangement joins TRBV7-9 to TRBJ2-7, with TRBD2 matching 9 bases. The CDR3 is made up of 15 amino acids. Germline V gene sequence: CDR1 SEHNR, CDR2 FQNEAQ (reference sequence). V dropped 6 bases and J dropped 5; count of bases not matched to a gene: 11. The CDR3 DNA sequence: TGTGCCAGCAGTCAATTTTCTGGGACTAGCCACGAGCAGTACTTC. Amino acid sequence: CASSQFSGTSHEQYF.

The chain links TRBV12-3 or TRBV12-4 to TRBJ2-7, with D uncertain. The CDR3 runs to 12 residues. Trimming left V 6 bases short and J 4 bases short, with 10 bases between. As DNA, the CDR3 is TGTGCCAGCAGCCCGTTCCTGTACGAGCAGTACTTC. It encodes CASSPFLYEQYF.

The chain carries TRBV19 and TRBJ2-7; the match to TRBD1 covers 8 bases. Germline-derived CDR1 and CDR2 are LNHDA and SQIVND (reference sequence). The CDR3 covers 14 residues. J gave up 2 bases and V 1 base, and 1 base lay outside the gene matches. In nucleotides, the CDR3 is TGTGCCAGTAGTATAGGGACAGGGACCTACGAGCAGTACTTC. Residues: CASSIGTGTYEQYF. Full variable domain (missing parts from reference TRBV19 and TRBJ2-7): DGGITQSPKYLFRKEGQNVTLSCEQNLNHDAMYWYRQDPGQGLRLIYYSQIVNDFQKGDIAEGYSVSREKKESFPLTVTSAQKNPTAFYLCASSIGTGTYEQYFGPGTRLTVT.

The chain couples TRBV7-6 to TRBJ1-6; D gene uncertain. Germline assignment: CDR1 SGHVS and CDR2 FNYEAQ. Trimming took 5 bases from V and 7 from J, leaving 9 bases between them. The CDR3 is 13 residues long. This chain's CDR3 is CASSGGGNSPLHF. The CDR3, as DNA: TGTGCCAGCAGCGGAGGTGGAAATTCACCCCTCCACTTT. Using reference TRBV7-6 and TRBJ1-6 for the parts outside the CDR3, the full variable domain is GAGVSQSPRYKVTKRGQDVALRCDPISGHVSLYWYRQALGQGPEFLTYFNYEAQQDKSGLPNDRFSAERPEGSISTLTIQRTEQRDSAMYRCASSGGGNSPLHFGNGTRLTVT.

The rearrangement links TRBV6-2 or TRBV6-3 to TRBJ1-5; D possibly corresponds to TRBD1 (6 bases). V was shortened by 5 bases and J by 3 bases, with 11 bases between the two germline ends. CDR1 is MNHEY and CDR2 is SVGEGT in the germline V gene. The CDR3 is made up of 14 amino acids. CDR3 DNA sequence: TGTGCCAGCAGTGACAGGAGGATCAATCAGCCCCAGCATTTT. Protein sequence: CASSDRRINQPQHF.

The chain employs TRBV6-6 and TRBJ1-1, with D unclear. Trimming pared 2 bases from V and 4 bases from J, leaving 11 bases between. Germline V CDR1 and CDR2: MNHNY, SVGAGI (reference sequence). The CDR3 extends over 14 amino acids. The CDR3 reads CASSYEPGSTEAFF. DNA of the CDR3: TGTGCCAGCAGTTACGAGCCGGGCAGCACTGAAGCTTTCTTT.

The chain combines TRBV7-8 with TRBJ1-4; D call uncertain. This CDR3 comprises 14 residues. Per the germline V gene, CDR1 is SGHVS and CDR2 is FQNEAQ. With 5 bases removed from V and 1 base from J, the gap between germline ends came to 8 bases. DNA of the CDR3: TGTGCCAGCAGCCCTGGGCTAACTAATGAAAAACTGTTTTTT. It codes for CASSPGLTNEKLFF.

The chain links TRBV28 to TRBJ2-7; 7 bases are shared with TRBD2. After removal of 6 bases from V and 0 bases from J, the junction contained 14 bases not matched to a gene. CDR3 size: 17 residues. Germline values: CDR1 MDHEN, CDR2 SYDVKM. The CDR3 protein is CASSPAPRLAVSYEQYF. In DNA, the CDR3 is TGTGCCAGCAGCCCCGCACCCAGGCTAGCGGTCTCCTACGAGCAGTACTTC.

The CDR3 DNA is TGTGCCAGCAGCTGGATCGAGGGCAGATTCTATGGCTACACCTTC. Its protein is CASSWIEGRFYGYTF. The chain carries TRBV11-2 and TRBJ1-2; no definite D call. Per germline, CDR1 SGHAT and CDR2 FQNNGV. The CDR3 is made up of 15 amino acids. V lost 4 bases and J 4 bases, leaving 16 bases between the germline ends.

The chain joins TRBV9 to TRBJ1-6, with TRBD1 identical over 9 bases. Germline CDR1 is SGDLS and CDR2 is YYNGEE. The CDR3 spans 14 residues. V trimming: 7 bases; J trimming: 10 bases; junction bases outside the gene matches: 9. The CDR3 here is CASSEGQGVSPLHF. The CDR3, as DNA: TGTGCCAGCTCCGAGGGACAGGGAGTGTCACCCCTCCACTTT.

This clone appeared once. The chain employs TRBV19 and TRBJ1-4; TRBD1 might be the D (6 bases). With 1 base removed from V and 3 bases from J, the gap between germline ends came to 9 bases. Looked up from germline, CDR1 is LNHDA and CDR2 is SQIVND (reference sequence). The CDR3 consists of 15 residues. In DNA form, the CDR3 reads TGTGCCAGTAGTATAGCGAACAGGGCTAATGAAAAACTGTTTTTT. This codes for CASSIANRANEKLFF. The complete variable domain, with remaining parts taken from reference TRBV19 and TRBJ1-4, reads DGGITQSPKYLFRKEGQNVTLSCEQNLNHDAMYWYRQDPGQGLRLIYYSQIVNDFQKGDIAEGYSVSREKKESFPLTVTSAQKNPTAFYLCASSIANRANEKLFFGSGTQLSVL.

The chain employs TRBV18 and TRBJ2-7; a weak D match, TRBD1 (6 bases). V was trimmed by 2 bases and J by 3 bases, leaving 11 bases between them. The CDR3 extends over 14 amino acids. Per germline, CDR1 KGHSH and CDR2 LQKENI. The CDR3 loop is CASSPSTGRYEQYF. DNA of the CDR3: TGTGCCAGCTCACCATCGACAGGCCGCTACGAGCAGTACTTC.

As to this clone: The sample carries other DNA sequences with the same CDR3. The chain links TRBV5-1 to TRBJ2-1; D is perhaps TRBD2 (5 bases). CDR3 size: 16 residues. V lost 0 bases to trimming and J lost 0 bases, with 10 bases between them. CDR1 SGHRS and CDR2 YFSETQ come from the germline V gene. As DNA, the CDR3 is TGCGCCAGCAGCTTGGGGTTAGCGCCCTCCTACAATGAGCAGTTCTTC. It specifies CASSLGLAPSYNEQFF.